Listed here is a single T cell receptor beta chain. Its antigen is not known. This sample is drawn from a study of blood T cells in healthy people across ages. The authors ran a second PCR of about 6 to 11 cycles using a sample-barcoded 5' primer and a J-beta primer mix. MiXCR was run by TCRdb on the 5' RACE reads, yielding one entry per CDR3 protein. The table lists about 1 million distinct CDR3 sequences, about 23% of them singletons. There are 15 residues in the CDR3. Germline V gene data show CDR1 as SEHNR and CDR2 as FQNEAQ (reference sequence). The V end lost 0 bases, the J end lost 3 bases, and 11 bases lay between the germline ends. Regarding the study as a whole: TCR beta diversity, measured per million T cells, fell in a roughly linear way with age.

These records were also assigned to another study, of T cells of mothers and their children. This second study notes: Reverse transcription into cDNA received all extracted RNA, at about 1.4 ug per 15 ul. The shaping of TCR recombination output by thymic selection is similar in related and unrelated pairs. Biologically related mothers and children overlapped slightly more than unrelated pairs, a non-significant difference.

The sequencing sample was made of blood. J is TRBJ1-1 and V is TRBV7-9; TRBD1 is a possible D gene (6 bases). This clonotype originated in a girl aged 2 to 10 in good health. The DNA of the CDR3 is TGTGCCAGCAGCTTAGCGCAGACAGGACACACTGAAGCTTTCTTT. This sequence encodes CASSLAQTGHTEAFF.